Shown below are 22 T cell receptor beta chains from a single sample sequenced in a study of T cells in Graves' hyperthyroidism and ophthalmopathy. Using RNA transcripts as the source, TCR beta CDR3 regions were amplified. First-round RT-PCR of the TCR CDR3 relied on the HTBI primer set. TCRdb processed the multiplex PCR reads anew with MiXCR; each CDR3 protein has one entry. The table includes around 250,000 distinct CDR3 sequences, approximately 14% detected once. Input material: blood. These receptors all stem from a woman in her forties with Graves' hyperthyroidism that later progressed to Graves' ophthalmopathy.

This clonotype was counted at least ten times. This sequence joins TRBV30 and TRBJ2-5; perhaps TRBD1 as D (5 bases). The V gene's germline CDR1 is GTSNPN and CDR2 SVGIG (reference sequence). The V end lost 5 bases, the J end lost 5 bases, and 12 bases lay between the germline ends. The CDR3 is 12 residues long. Here the CDR3 DNA reads TGTGCCTGGTCTTCCCCAGGGGAGACCCAGTACTTC. As protein: CAWSSPGETQYF.

In its sample, this clonotype was seen many times. V and J are TRBV2 and TRBJ2-3; maybe TRBD2 (5 bases). The CDR3 is made up of 14 amino acids. Deletions cut 4 bases from V and 7 bases from J, with 15 bases between. Germline CDR1 is SNHLY and CDR2 is FYNNEI. CDR3 in DNA: TGTGCCAGCAGTGTTCTAGCAGGCGCAAATACGCAGTATTTT. As protein: CASSVLAGANTQYF.

On this clonotype: This may arise from a read error, as a much more abundant clone is one base away. The chain carries TRBV5-1 and TRBJ2-1; D not certain. The CDR3 runs to 13 residues. Germline assignment: CDR1 SGHRS and CDR2 YFSETQ. For the CDR3, the DNA is TGCGCCAGCAGCTTGAACAGTTACAACGAGCAGTCCTTC. Encoded protein: CASSLNSYNEQSF.

The sample holds many counts of this clonotype. The chain combines TRBV11-2 with TRBJ2-3; 8 positions agree with TRBD1. The V and J ends lost 3 bases and 2 bases, in that order; junction bases with no gene match: 4. CDR3 length: 15 residues. Germline V CDR1 and CDR2: SGHAT, FQNNGV. The CDR3 sequence is CASSFGQGLTDTQYF. DNA for the CDR3: TGTGCCAGCAGCTTCGGACAGGGCCTCACAGATACGCAGTATTTT.

In this sample, this clonotype turned up many times. This chain joins TRBV5-1 and TRBJ1-1, with a tentative D call TRBD1 (5 bases). This CDR3 is 14 amino acids long. Germline V gives CDR1 SGHRS, CDR2 YFSETQ. V gave up 4 bases and J gave up 1 base, with 11 bases separating them. In nucleotides, the CDR3 is TGCGCCAGCAGCCGGGGACCTGGGAACACTGAAGCTTTCTTT. It specifies CASSRGPGNTEAFF.

This clonotype has ten or more counts. The chain combines TRBV9 with TRBJ2-2, with D uncertain. Germline V CDR1 and CDR2: SGDLS, YYNGEE. The V end lost 0 bases, the J end lost 1 base, and 13 bases lay between the germline ends. This CDR3 region has 17 residues. CDR3 sequence (DNA): TGTGCCAGCAGCGTAGGGCAGTCCGGCCTGAACACCGGGGAGCTGTTTTTT. Its translation: CASSVGQSGLNTGELFF.

The V call is TRBV20-1, the J call TRBJ2-5; possible D gene TRBD2, 6 bases. V lost 0 bases to trimming and J lost 4 bases, with 15 bases between them. CDR1 is DFQATT, CDR2 SNEGSKA, per germline (reference sequence). This CDR3 has 15 amino acids. As DNA, the CDR3 is TGCAGTGCTAGAGATCGGGCGGGACTCAGAGAGACCCAGTACTTC. Translated, it gives CSARDRAGLRETQYF.

This clonotype was observed at least ten times. The V and J genes are TRBV6-6 and TRBJ1-1, with TRBD1 identical over 8 bases. V trimming: 0 bases; J trimming: 6 bases; junction bases outside the gene matches: 6. The CDR3 length is 15 residues. Germline-derived CDR1 and CDR2 are MNHNY and SVGAGI (reference sequence). DNA for the CDR3: TGTGCCAGCAGTTACTCAGCAGGGGGCCTTTCTGAAGCTTTCTTT. Translation: CASSYSAGGLSEAFF.

There are many counts of this clonotype. V and J are TRBV11-2 and TRBJ2-1, with D possibly TRBD2 on 6 matching bases. This CDR3 spans 16 amino acids. The germline CDR1 and CDR2 sequences are SGHAT and FQNNGV. The V end lost 5 bases, the J end lost 4 bases, and 18 bases lay between the germline ends. The DNA of the CDR3 is TGTGCCAGCAGCCCGGCGGGCGGGGTCGGTTACAATGAGCAGTTCTTC. It specifies CASSPAGGVGYNEQFF.

This clonotype was seen many times. The J gene is TRBJ2-2, the V gene TRBV20-1; D unclear. The CDR3 is 15 amino acids. The V end lost 1 base, the J end lost 1 base, and 10 bases lay between the germline ends. The V gene's germline CDR1 is DFQATT and CDR2 SNEGSKA (reference sequence). CDR3 nucleotide sequence: TGCAGTGCTAGAGCCCCGGACCGGAACACCGGGGAGCTGTTTTTT. Translation gives CSARAPDRNTGELFF.

This clonotype was recorded many times. The chain is built from TRBV2 and TRBJ1-1; D may be TRBD1 (5 bases). Germline V gives CDR1 SNHLY, CDR2 FYNNEI. The V gene lost 6 bases and the J gene lost 1 base, with 12 bases spanning the gap. The CDR3 is made up of 14 amino acids. The CDR3, as DNA: TGTGCCAGCAGGTCCAGGGCAGCGAACACTGAAGCTTTCTTT. The encoded protein is CASRSRAANTEAFF.

The chain recombines TRBV5-6 with TRBJ1-5; D is undetermined. Trimming took 2 bases from V and 7 from J, leaving 19 bases between them. The CDR3 is made up of 16 amino acids. From germline, CDR1 is SGHDT and CDR2 YYEEEE. CDR3 sequence (DNA): TGTGCCAGCAGCTTAACCTCGACAAGCAAGTGGCAGCCCCAGCATTTT. Amino acid sequence: CASSLTSTSKWQPQHF.

This clonotype was detected ten times or more. This chain connects TRBV28 to TRBJ2-1, with D unresolved. Deletions cut 4 bases from V and 4 bases from J, with 38 bases between. This CDR3 region has 23 residues. Looked up from germline, CDR1 is MDHEN and CDR2 is SYDVKM. CDR3 protein: CASSYALGSTPKSPLRWYNEQFF. CDR3 DNA sequence: TGTGCCAGCAGTTATGCCCTCGGGTCCACCCCTAAATCTCCTCTTCGGTGGTACAATGAGCAGTTCTTC.

This clonotype was counted at least ten times. The V gene is TRBV20-1, the J gene TRBJ2-7; D is unresolved. This CDR3 has 11 residues. V lost 5 bases to trimming and J lost 4 bases, with 9 bases between them. Germline CDR1 and CDR2: DFQATT and SNEGSKA (reference sequence). Here the CDR3 DNA reads TGCAGTGCTGAGAAGTTGTACGAGCAGTACTTC. This codes for CSAEKLYEQYF.

This clonotype showed up many times. The V call is TRBV11-2, the J call TRBJ2-7; a weak D match, TRBD1 (6 bases). Trimming removed 4 bases at V and 4 bases at J, with 17 bases between. Germline V gives CDR1 SGHAT, CDR2 FQNNGV. This CDR3 is built from 15 residues. The CDR3 is CASSYGATGSYEQYF. CDR3 sequence (DNA): TGTGCCAGCAGCTATGGGGCGACAGGTTCGTACGAGCAGTACTTC.

The CDR3 reads CASSVGAGVYEQYF. The CDR3 coding sequence is TGTGCCAGCAGCGTAGGAGCGGGAGTATACGAGCAGTACTTC. The chain joins TRBV9 to TRBJ2-7; 8 nucleotides align to TRBD2. The trim removed 0 bases at V and 4 bases at J, leaving 3 bases unmatched. CDR3 size: 14 residues. Germline-derived CDR1 and CDR2 are SGDLS and YYNGEE.

The genes are TRBV20-1 and TRBJ2-1, with TRBD2 matching over 14 bases. Germline V gives CDR1 DFQATT, CDR2 SNEGSKA (reference sequence). The CDR3 covers 18 residues. V lost 3 bases and J lost 5; bases outside the gene matches: 12. CDR3 residues: CSARGLAGDYVRDNEQFF. The CDR3 bases are TGCAGTGCTAGGGGACTAGCGGGAGATTATGTCCGGGACAATGAGCAGTTCTTC.

The table lists this clonotype with a count of one. The chain employs TRBV20-1 and TRBJ2-5; tentative D call: TRBD1 (5 bases). CDR3 size: 15 residues. Trimming left V 0 bases short and J 5 bases short, with 16 bases between. Germline V gene sequence: CDR1 DFQATT, CDR2 SNEGSKA (reference sequence). The DNA of the CDR3 is TGCAGTGCTAGAGAAGGGGCCGACATCTGGGAGACCCAGTACTTC. Protein product: CSAREGADIWETQYF.

This clonotype was seen repeatedly, ten times or more. This sequence joins TRBV7-9 and TRBJ2-5, with 7 bases aligning to TRBD2. V was pared by 5 bases and J by 2 bases, with 8 bases of the junction left unmatched. This CDR3 is 15 amino acids long. Germline CDR1 is SEHNR and CDR2 is FQNEAQ (reference sequence). The CDR3 DNA reads as TGTGCCAGCAGCCAGGTGGCTAGCGGACAAGAGACCCAGTACTTC. It specifies CASSQVASGQETQYF.

Ten or more counts support this clonotype. J is TRBJ2-5 and V is TRBV6-1; 8 nucleotides line up with TRBD2. CDR3 length equals 13 residues. In germline, CDR1 is MNHNS, CDR2 SASEGT. J gave up 1 base and V 6 bases, and 1 base lay outside the gene matches. CDR3: CASSRGGQETQYF. CDR3 nucleotides: TGTGCCAGCAGCCGGGGGGGCCAAGAGACCCAGTACTTC.

There are many counts of this clonotype. The V call is TRBV28, the J call TRBJ2-5; 9 nucleotides line up with TRBD2. The germline V gene encodes CDR1 MDHEN and CDR2 SYDVKM. The junction had 5 bases not matched to a gene; V was cut back by 8 bases and J by 4 bases. This CDR3 has 13 residues. In DNA form, the CDR3 reads TGTGCCAGCGCGGGGGGGAGCCGAGAGACCCAGTACTTC. It yields the protein CASAGGSRETQYF.

The chain employs TRBV9 and TRBJ1-4; TRBD1 matches at 9 bases. The CDR3 extends over 16 amino acids. After removal of 0 bases from V and 2 bases from J, the junction contained 2 bases not matched to a gene. Looked up from germline, CDR1 is SGDLS and CDR2 is YYNGEE. CDR3 sequence reads: CASSVGGTGTNEKLFF. The CDR3 DNA reads as TGTGCCAGCAGCGTAGGAGGGACAGGGACTAATGAAAAACTGTTTTTT.